This T cell receptor (beta chain) is drawn from a study of blood T cell repertoires in COVID-19. Study-wide context: Italy, Spain and the United States were the sources of the convalescent and acute COVID-19 samples. From T cells, B-cell-depleted T cells, or PBMCs came the material, which was cDNA or gDNA.

Authors' data handling: Estimation of nucleated cell counts was performed using reference gene primer amplification. The repertoire was sequenced with immunoSEQ multiplex PCR; TCRdb's copy has only in-frame clones and lacks some. V and J calls and clone size are copied from that table; D and trimming were computed from the DNA. Of roughly 240,000 clones listed, roughly 82% were seen once; the top ten hold 4% to 5%. V was trimmed by 1 base and J by 0 bases, leaving 10 bases between them. CDR1 and CDR2 (germline): SGHVS, FNYEAQ. There are 16 residues in the CDR3. The specimen sequenced was peripheral blood. The V call is TRBV7-6, the J call TRBJ1-3; D not certain. The source is an older woman with acute or convalescent COVID-19. This CDR3 reads CASSLDRGFSGNTIYF. The CDR3, as DNA: TGTGCCAGCAGCTTAGATCGGGGATTCTCTGGAAACACCATATATTTT.